The 29 T cell receptor beta chains listed next were all sequenced from one sample in a study of response to subunit inactivated influenza vaccine. In TCRdb, the RT-PCR reads were re-called with MiXCR into one record per CDR3 protein. This table holds about 620,000 distinct CDR3 sequences, roughly 12% found once. The sample in question was PBMCs from blood, obtained on the day of vaccination. The receptors originated from a man aged 45-65 years who received an inactivated influenza vaccine.

At least ten counts were recorded for this clonotype. The chain links TRBV29-1 to TRBJ2-3; TRBD2 matches at 7 bases. After removal of 6 bases from V and 0 bases from J, the junction contained 12 bases not matched to a gene. The CDR3 spans 16 residues. In germline, CDR1 is SQVTM, CDR2 ANQGSEA. CDR3 in DNA: TGCAGCGTCTCTAGCGGAGTTGCATCTAGCACAGATACGCAGTATTTT. Translated, it gives CSVSSGVASSTDTQYF.

The rearrangement joins TRBV12-3 or TRBV12-4 to TRBJ2-2; a possible D gene is TRBD2 (6 bases). The CDR3 is 13 residues long. Trimming pared 7 bases from V and 4 bases from J, leaving 10 bases between. CDR3 sequence: CASKDSGTGELFF. The DNA for the CDR3 is TGTGCCAGCAAAGATAGCGGCACCGGGGAGCTGTTTTTT.

The chain carries TRBV4-1 and TRBJ2-2, with 16 positions matching TRBD2. J was trimmed by 0 bases and V by 4 bases; bases with no gene match: 2. Germline CDR1 and CDR2: MGHRA and YSYEKL. This CDR3 region has 18 residues. CDR3 residues: CASSPGLAGGTNTGELFF. For the CDR3, the DNA is TGCGCCAGCAGCCCGGGACTAGCGGGAGGGACGAACACCGGGGAGCTGTTTTTT.

The chain uses TRBV7-2 and TRBJ2-1; 12 bases are a match to TRBD1. CDR3 length: 14 amino acids. V lost 5 bases and J lost 8; bases outside the gene matches: 4. Germline CDR1 reads SGHTA; CDR2 reads FQGNSA. In DNA form, the CDR3 reads TGTGCCAGCAGCGAGGGACAGGGGGCCTATGAGCAGTTCTTC. Protein: CASSEGQGAYEQFF.

This chain connects TRBV20-1 to TRBJ2-7; perhaps TRBD1 as D (6 bases). V lost 3 bases to trimming and J lost 3 bases, with 21 bases between them. The CDR3 loop spans 16 amino acids. Germline V gene data show CDR1 as DFQATT and CDR2 as SNEGSKA (reference sequence). The CDR3, as DNA: TGCAGTGCTAGCGGCTTTCAGGACAGCGAGTTCTACGAGCAGTACTTC. Its protein is CSASGFQDSEFYEQYF.

This clonotype showed up just a few times. The rearrangement uses TRBV5-1 and TRBJ2-2, with TRBD2 identical over 8 bases. Germline values: CDR1 SGHRS, CDR2 YFSETQ. The CDR3 has 16 amino acids. With V trimmed by 6 bases and J by 3 bases, 10 bases remained unmatched. CDR3 sequence: CASTLGLADDTGELFF. The CDR3 DNA reads as TGCGCCAGCACCTTAGGACTAGCTGACGACACCGGGGAGCTGTTTTTT.

This clonotype turned up a few times. The chain employs TRBV6-2 or TRBV6-3 and TRBJ2-7, with D hard to call. V was clipped by 6 bases and J by 2 bases, with 8 bases between them. The germline V gene has CDR1 MNHEY and CDR2 SVGEGT. The CDR3 spans 12 residues. CDR3 sequence reads: CASRTPAYEQYF. CDR3 sequence (DNA): TGTGCCAGCAGAACACCAGCCTACGAGCAGTACTTC.

This clonotype was seen more than once but under ten times. The chain is built from TRBV12-3 or TRBV12-4 and TRBJ2-1; D is unclear. The V end was cut by 5 bases, the J end by 2 bases, with 16 bases between. The CDR3 spans 16 residues. CDR3 DNA: TGTGCCAGCAGTCCCCCCGGTGGTCGGCCCTACAATGAGCAGTTCTTC. It is translated as CASSPPGGRPYNEQFF.

This clonotype was recorded a few times. The chain combines TRBV7-9 with TRBJ2-3; maybe TRBD2 (5 bases). Germline lookup yields CDR1 SEHNR and CDR2 FQNEAQ (reference sequence). Trimming removed 0 bases from V and 0 bases from J, with 10 bases in between. The CDR3 runs to 16 residues. DNA of the CDR3: TGTGCCAGCAGCTTAGCAGTTAGCGTGAGCACAGATACGCAGTATTTT. The encoded protein is CASSLAVSVSTDTQYF.

In this sample, this clonotype turned up a few times. The CDR3 DNA reads as TGCAGTGCTAGACACGGGGATTCCGGCTACACCTTC. This encodes CSARHGDSGYTF. The genes are TRBV20-1 and TRBJ1-2; D gene ambiguous. CDR1 is DFQATT and CDR2 is SNEGSKA in the germline V gene (reference sequence). The germline V and J ends were trimmed by 2 bases and 8 bases, with 12 bases remaining between them. This CDR3 comprises 12 residues.

This clonotype has only a few counts. The chain carries TRBV7-2 and TRBJ1-2; D might be TRBD1 (6 bases). The CDR3 runs 14 residues. V shed 5 bases and J shed 4 bases, with 14 bases lying between them. Germline V CDR1 and CDR2: SGHTA, FQGNSA. The CDR3 protein is CASSPSTGTYGYTF. CDR3 DNA: TGTGCCAGCAGCCCCTCCACAGGGACCTATGGCTACACCTTC. Full variable domain (missing parts from reference TRBV7-2 and TRBJ1-2): GAGVSQSPSNKVTEKGKDVELRCDPISGHTALYWYRQSLGQGLEFLIYFQGNSAPDKSGLPSDRFSAERTGGSVSTLTIQRTQQEDSAVYLCASSPSTGTYGYTFGSGTRLTVV.

This clonotype was counted only a few times. The J gene is TRBJ2-3, the V gene TRBV28; D gene uncertain. This CDR3 is 12 amino acids long. Trimming took off 6 bases at V and 0 bases at J, with 4 bases between the two ends. Germline V gives CDR1 MDHEN, CDR2 SYDVKM. The CDR3 reads CASRESTDTQYF. CDR3 nucleotides: TGTGCCAGCAGGGAAAGCACAGATACGCAGTATTTT.

This clonotype was found a few times. J is TRBJ1-2 and V is TRBV14, with D perhaps TRBD1 (5 bases). V was pared by 1 base and J by 0 bases, with 9 bases between. CDR1 and CDR2 (germline): SGHDN, FVKESK. CDR3 length: 15 residues. CDR3 sequence: CASSQVDSTNYGYTF. In DNA form, the CDR3 reads TGTGCCAGCAGCCAAGTTGACAGTACTAACTATGGCTACACCTTC.

This rearrangement joins TRBV7-2 to TRBJ2-5, with TRBD2 matching over 8 bases. Germline CDR1 is SGHTA and CDR2 is FQGNSA. The CDR3 sequence is 15 residues long. V lost 4 bases, J lost 5 bases, and 9 bases stayed unmatched. This chain's CDR3 is CASSYLAGWGETQYF. In DNA, the CDR3 is TGTGCCAGCAGCTATCTAGCGGGCTGGGGGGAGACCCAGTACTTC.

This clonotype was seen at least ten times. The chain couples TRBV29-1 to TRBJ1-1; perhaps TRBD1 as D (6 bases). V lost 4 bases, J lost 0 bases, and 9 bases lay in between. The CDR3 extends over 13 amino acids. From germline, CDR1 is SQVTM and CDR2 ANQGSEA. The CDR3 loop is CSVAGHLNTEAFF. CDR3 DNA sequence: TGCAGCGTTGCGGGACACCTGAACACTGAAGCTTTCTTT.

This clonotype was seen a handful of times. This chain uses TRBV4-3 with TRBJ2-3; D is perhaps TRBD2 (5 bases). Per germline, CDR1 LGHNA and CDR2 YSLEER. The CDR3 extends over 16 amino acids. V was pared by 0 bases and J by 2 bases, with 12 bases between. The CDR3 reads CASSQDRERSTDTQYF. In nucleotides, the CDR3 is TGCGCCAGCAGCCAAGATCGAGAGCGGTCCACAGATACGCAGTATTTT.

This clonotype has more than one count but fewer than ten. The rearrangement links TRBV12-3 or TRBV12-4 to TRBJ1-2; no clear D gene. Trimming stripped 10 bases from V and 1 base from J, with 16 bases between. The CDR3 length is 14 residues. In DNA, the CDR3 is TGTGCCACCGGCAGACCAGTCAGTAACTATGGCTACACCTTC. Amino acid sequence: CATGRPVSNYGYTF.

The table lists this clonotype with a few counts. This rearrangement joins TRBV6-2 or TRBV6-3 to TRBJ2-1; weak D call: TRBD1 (5 bases). Germline CDR1 reads MNHEY; CDR2 reads SVGEGT. V dropped 4 bases and J dropped 3 bases, with 7 bases sitting between them. The CDR3 contains 13 residues. This CDR3 is CASSFGHYNEQFF. DNA of the CDR3: TGTGCCAGCAGTTTCGGACACTACAATGAGCAGTTCTTC.

The table lists this clonotype with a few counts. This chain connects TRBV12-3 or TRBV12-4 to TRBJ1-6; possible D gene TRBD1, 6 bases. V was trimmed by 3 bases and J by 6 bases, leaving 9 bases between them. There are 14 residues in the CDR3. The CDR3 sequence is CASSFRGSNSPLHF. CDR3 nucleotide sequence: TGTGCCAGCAGTTTTAGGGGGAGTAATTCACCCCTCCACTTT.

This clonotype has just a few counts. The chain has TRBV11-1 and TRBJ2-1; D gene uncertain. Trimming removed 3 bases at V and 5 bases at J, with 11 bases between. The CDR3 has 14 residues. The germline gives CDR1 SGHAT, CDR2 FQDESV (reference sequence). The CDR3 region is CASSFGPANNEQFF. CDR3 in DNA: TGTGCCAGCAGCTTCGGGCCAGCGAACAATGAGCAGTTCTTC.

The chain has TRBV24-1 and TRBJ2-2; D gene uncertain. The CDR3 is 13 residues long. The V end lost 12 bases, the J end lost 2 bases, and 12 bases lay between the germline ends. Germline V gene sequence: CDR1 KGHDR, CDR2 SFDVKD. The CDR3 nucleotides are TGTGCCCACTTCAGGAGAAACACCGGGGAGCTGTTTTTT. Translation: CAHFRRNTGELFF.

The rearrangement links TRBV5-1 to TRBJ2-7; 7 bases agree with TRBD2. This CDR3 has 15 amino acids. CDR1 SGHRS and CDR2 YFSETQ come from the germline V gene. The V and J ends lost 0 bases and 0 bases, in that order; junction bases with no gene match: 3. In DNA form, the CDR3 reads TGCGCCAGCAGCTTGGGGGCTAGCGGCTCCTACGAGCAGTACTTC. Protein product: CASSLGASGSYEQYF.

In its sample, this clonotype was seen a few times. The V call is TRBV27, the J call TRBJ1-2; a possible D gene is TRBD1 (5 bases). Germline lookup yields CDR1 MNHEY and CDR2 SMNVEV (reference sequence). The CDR3 spans 14 residues. Trimming left V 4 bases short and J 7 bases short, with 16 bases between. CDR3 protein: CASSSLTRGAGYTF. CDR3 sequence (DNA): TGTGCCAGCAGTTCCCTAACGAGAGGGGCTGGCTACACCTTC.

This clonotype was recorded a few times. The CDR3 region is CASSFQTGQPQHF. The DNA for the CDR3 is TGTGCCAGCAGTTTTCAGACCGGGCAGCCCCAGCATTTT. The chain carries TRBV12-3 or TRBV12-4 and TRBJ1-5, with D uncertain. The CDR3 has 13 amino acids. V dropped 3 bases and J dropped 7 bases, with 10 bases sitting between them.

The rearrangement links TRBV29-1 to TRBJ2-3, with 7 bases lining up with TRBD1. CDR1 is SQVTM and CDR2 is ANQGSEA in the germline V gene. This CDR3 contains 14 residues. The V gene end was trimmed by 4 bases and the J gene end by 2 bases; junction bases not matched to a gene: 6. The DNA for the CDR3 is TGCAGCGTTGCCAGGGGACAGACCACAGATACGCAGTATTTT. It specifies CSVARGQTTDTQYF.

This clonotype was observed a handful of times. V usage is TRBV29-1 and J usage is TRBJ2-3; 8 bases map to TRBD2. The CDR3 covers 14 residues. From germline, CDR1 is SQVTM and CDR2 ANQGSEA. The J segment lost 4 bases and the V segment lost 5 bases, leaving 8 bases of the junction unmatched. As DNA, the CDR3 is TGCAGCGTTTCTGACGGGACTAGAGCAGATACGCAGTATTTT. Protein product: CSVSDGTRADTQYF.

This clonotype was found many times. The chain is built from TRBV27 and TRBJ2-5; D call uncertain. This CDR3 contains 13 residues. Per the germline V gene, CDR1 is MNHEY and CDR2 is SMNVEV (reference sequence). The V gene lost 2 bases and the J gene lost 2 bases, with 6 bases spanning the gap. The CDR3: CASSLGNQETQYF. Here the CDR3 DNA reads TGTGCCAGCAGTTTAGGGAATCAAGAGACCCAGTACTTC.

The V call is TRBV7-8, the J call TRBJ2-7; D may be TRBD1 (6 bases). From germline, CDR1 is SGHVS and CDR2 FQNEAQ. V was shortened by 10 bases and J by 0 bases, with 13 bases between the two germline ends. The length of the CDR3 is 13 residues. The CDR3 protein is CATQGPSSYEQYF. CDR3 bases: TGTGCCACCCAGGGGCCCTCCTCCTACGAGCAGTACTTC. The whole variable domain, filled in from reference TRBV7-8 and TRBJ2-7, reads GAGVSQSPRYKVAKRGQDVALRCDPISGHVSLFWYQQALGQGPEFLTYFQNEAQLDKSGLPSDRFFAERPEGSVSTLKIQRTQQEDSAVYLCATQGPSSYEQYFGPGTRLTVT.

The rearrangement links TRBV11-2 to TRBJ2-3; 10 bases fit TRBD2. With V trimmed by 2 bases and J by 2 bases, 10 bases remained unmatched. Looked up from germline, CDR1 is SGHAT and CDR2 is FQNNGV. The CDR3 spans 18 residues. The DNA for the CDR3 is TGTGCCAGCAGCTTAAAACTAGCGGGAACGAGAAACACAGATACGCAGTATTTT. This translates into CASSLKLAGTRNTDTQYF.